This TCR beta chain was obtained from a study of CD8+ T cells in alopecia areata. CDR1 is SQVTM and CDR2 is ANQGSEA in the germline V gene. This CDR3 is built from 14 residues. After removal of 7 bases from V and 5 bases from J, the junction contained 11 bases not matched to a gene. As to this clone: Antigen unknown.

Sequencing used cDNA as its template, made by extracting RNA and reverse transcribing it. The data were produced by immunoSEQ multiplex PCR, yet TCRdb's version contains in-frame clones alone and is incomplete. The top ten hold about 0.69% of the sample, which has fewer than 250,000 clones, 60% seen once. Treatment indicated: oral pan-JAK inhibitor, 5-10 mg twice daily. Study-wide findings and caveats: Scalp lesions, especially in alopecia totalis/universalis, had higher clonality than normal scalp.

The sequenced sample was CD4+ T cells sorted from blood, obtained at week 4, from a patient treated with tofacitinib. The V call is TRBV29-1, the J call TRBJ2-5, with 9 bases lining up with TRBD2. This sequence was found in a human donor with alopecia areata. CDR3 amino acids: CSAYAVAGVETQYF. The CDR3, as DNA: TGCAGCGCCTATGCGGTAGCGGGAGTGGAGACCCAGTACTTC.